Listed below are T cell receptor beta chains from one sample, sequenced in a study of cytomegalovirus exposure and HLA in healthy donors. TCRdb's copy holds only in-frame clones and misses some; the assay was immunoSEQ multiplex PCR. The sample records about 100,000 clones, roughly 82% being singletons. Sequenced material: PBMCs. The receptors shown here come from a male donor in good health and CMV-seronegative. The CDR3 runs from the conserved cysteine through the conserved F or W. The D gene is left open where the match is weak. The size field is filled for only some rows; it gives once, few, many or a size class.

cdr3_length	d_call	clone_size	v_call	j_call	cdr3_nt	cdr3_aa
14	TRBD2	-	TRBV5-4	TRBJ2-7	TGTGCCAGCAGCTTACCGGGACTAGGGTCCAGGCAGTACTTC	CASSLPGLGSRQYF
17	TRBD2	few	TRBV4-1	TRBJ2-1	TGCGCCAGCAGCCAAGATTTGGAGACTAGCGGGTCCGATGAGCAGTTCTTC	CASSQDLETSGSDEQFF
15	-	-	TRBV5-1	TRBJ1-6	TGCGCCAGCAGCTTGGGTCAGAAACCTAATTCACCCCTCCACTTT	CASSLGQKPNSPLHF
15	TRBD1	-	TRBV29-1	TRBJ1-1	TGCAGCGGCCAAGGACAGGGGGGCAGCGTCTCTGAAGCTTTCTTT	CSGQGQGGSVSEAFF
17	TRBD2	-	TRBV28	TRBJ2-3	TGTGCCAGCAGCCTCGGACTAGCGGGAGTAAAGACAGATACGCAGTATTTT	CASSLGLAGVKTDTQYF
17	TRBD2	once	TRBV18	TRBJ2-1	TGTGCCAGCTCACCGCTCGACCCGGGACTAGCGGGAAATGAGCAGTTCTTC	CASSPLDPGLAGNEQFF
17	TRBD1	-	TRBV27	TRBJ1-5	TGTGCCAGCAGTTTCCAGCCAACAGGGGGCCTCAATCAGCCCCAGCATTTT	CASSFQPTGGLNQPQHF
12	-	-	TRBV5-5	TRBJ1-4	TGTGCCAGCTCCTTCCCGGGGGAAAAACTGTTTTTT	CASSFPGEKLFF
14	-	-	TRBV12-5	TRBJ1-3	TGTGCTAGTGGTTTGGCTAGTAGTGGAAACACCATATATTTT	CASGLASSGNTIYF
15	TRBD2	-	TRBV6-5	TRBJ2-7	TGTGCCAGCAGTTCGCGGGAGGCCCTCTCCTACGAGCAGTACTTC	CASSSREALSYEQYF
15	-	-	TRBV27	TRBJ1-3	TGTGCCAGCAAGTCAGGGGTCCCCTCTGGAAACACCATATATTTT	CASKSGVPSGNTIYF
13	-	-	TRBV7-2	TRBJ2-7	TGTGCCAGCAGCCGGGACTCATATTACGAGCAGTACTTC	CASSRDSYYEQYF
12	-	-	TRBV28	TRBJ2-3	TGTGCCAGCAGCAGGCTCACAGATACGCAGTATTTT	CASSRLTDTQYF
16	TRBD2	-	TRBV19	TRBJ2-1	TGTGCCAGTAGCCACCTCACTAGCGGATATTACAATGAGCAGTTCTTC	CASSHLTSGYYNEQFF